Reported below is one T cell receptor (beta chain). Its antigen is undetermined. Here immunoSEQ multiplex PCR was the method, and the copy in TCRdb shows in-frame clones only, minus some. The sample comprises tens of thousands of clones, about 89% of which are singletons, and about 0.7% rests with the top ten. The CDR3 loop spans 17 amino acids. Per the germline V gene, CDR1 is MGHRA and CDR2 is YSYEKL. Trimming removed 3 bases from V and 4 bases from J; junction bases left unmatched: 8. This entry belongs to a study of Tregs in tolerant kidney transplant recipients. Whole-study findings and limits: The small number of patients limits these findings pending further validation. No direct test of biological reproducibility was done here.

Unstimulated Tregs (CD4+CD25+CD127-) and CD4+CD25- non-Tregs were sorted from PBMCs. An overnight rest at 37°C with about 200 IU/ml IL-2 preceded regulatory T cell sorting from thawed PBMCs. The TCR sequence derives from a human donor in good health. The chain carries TRBV4-1 and TRBJ2-1; 11 nucleotides agree with TRBD2. Sequenced: Tregs from blood. The CDR3 region is CASSQARTSGQYNEQFF. The CDR3 coding sequence is TGCGCCAGCAGCCAGGCTAGGACTAGCGGGCAATACAATGAGCAGTTCTTC.